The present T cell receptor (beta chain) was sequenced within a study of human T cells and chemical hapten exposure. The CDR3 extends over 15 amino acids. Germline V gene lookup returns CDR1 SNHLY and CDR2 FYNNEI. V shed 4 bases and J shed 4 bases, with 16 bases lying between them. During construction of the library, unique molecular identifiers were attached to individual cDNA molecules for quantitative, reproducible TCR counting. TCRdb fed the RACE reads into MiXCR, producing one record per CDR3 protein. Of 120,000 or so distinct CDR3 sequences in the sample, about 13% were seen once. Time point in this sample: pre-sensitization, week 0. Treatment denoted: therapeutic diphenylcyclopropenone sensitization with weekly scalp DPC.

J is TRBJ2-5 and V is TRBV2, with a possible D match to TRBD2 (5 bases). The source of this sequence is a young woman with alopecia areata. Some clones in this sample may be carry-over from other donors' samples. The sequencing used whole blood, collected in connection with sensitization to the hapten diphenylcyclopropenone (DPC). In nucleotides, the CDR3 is TGTGCCAGCAGTGGGGAGACCGGGATTTTAGAGACCCAGTACTTC. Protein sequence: CASSGETGILETQYF.